What follows are 2 T cell receptor beta chains derived from one specimen sequenced in a study of blood T cell repertoires in COVID-19. Sequencing was performed with immunoSEQ multiplex PCR; in TCRdb, only in-frame clones are kept and a portion is missing. The sample lists roughly 73,000 clones; around 87% were seen once. The sequencing input was peripheral blood. These TCRs come from a woman over 75 with active or convalescent COVID-19.

This rearrangement joins TRBV7-8 to TRBJ2-1; possible D gene TRBD2, 6 bases. The length of the CDR3 is 15 residues. The V and J ends lost 4 bases and 9 bases respectively, with 19 bases between them. CDR1 is SGHVS and CDR2 is FQNEAQ in the germline V gene. The CDR3 here is CASSSSGVPSSEQFF. As DNA, the CDR3 is TGTGCCAGCAGCTCCTCGGGGGTTCCCTCCAGTGAGCAGTTCTTC.

The chain carries TRBV10-1 and TRBJ2-7; possible D gene TRBD1, 6 bases. V shed 6 bases and J shed 1 base, with 13 bases lying between them. Germline V CDR1 and CDR2: WNHNN, SYGVQD (reference sequence). The CDR3 spans 14 residues. This CDR3 is CASRQQGGSYEQYF. The CDR3 nucleotides read TGCGCCAGCAGACAACAGGGTGGGTCCTACGAGCAGTACTTC.